The present T cell receptor beta chain was sequenced within a study of cytomegalovirus exposure and HLA in healthy donors. PCR primers comprised 60 Vbeta and 13 Jbeta primers. Profiling relied on immunoSEQ multiplex PCR, and the TCRdb table lists in-frame clones only, not all of them. This table holds approximately 140,000 clones, about 78% found once. Germline V lookup: CDR1 LGHNA, CDR2 YNFKEQ. The CDR3 runs to 16 residues. Trimming cost V 1 base and J 4 bases, with 13 bases left between them. Sample: PBMCs. This receptor was identified in a young man in good health and CMV-seronegative. V usage is TRBV4-2 and J usage is TRBJ2-2; D is uncertain. CDR3 region: CASSQVWRSGTGELFF. CDR3 nucleotide sequence: TGTGCCAGCAGCCAAGTATGGCGCTCAGGCACCGGGGAGCTGTTTTTT.